A selection of T cell receptor beta chains follows, all from one sample in a study of blood T cells in healthy people across ages. TCRdb fed the 5' RACE reads into MiXCR, producing one record per CDR3 protein. The sample lists some 760,000 distinct CDR3 sequences, roughly 25% occurring once. These same data were also listed under a study on T cells of mothers and their children.

The specimen was blood. The receptors stem from a boy aged 5-17 years in good health. CDR3s include the opening cysteine and the closing phenylalanine or tryptophan. A D gene is named only where the DNA matches it firmly. Size is omitted from some rows. Given values are once, few, many or a class for expanded clones.

CASSMGGPAAGIYEQYF | TGTGCCAGTAGTATGGGGGGCCCAGCAGCGGGGATCTACGAGCAGTACTTC | TRBV19 | - | TRBJ2-7 | -
CASSYQPGKGYEQYF | TGTGCCAGCAGTTACCAACCAGGGAAAGGCTACGAGCAGTACTTC | TRBV6-5 | - | TRBJ2-7 | many
CSVDGDRANYGYTF | TGCAGCGTTGATGGGGACAGGGCTAACTATGGCTACACCTTC | TRBV29-1 | TRBD1 | TRBJ1-2 | -
CASSTDPGSYEQYF | TGCGCCAGCAGTACGGACCCGGGATCATACGAGCAGTACTTC | TRBV5-1 | - | TRBJ2-7 | few
CASSPSGQRYNQPQHF | TGTGCCAGCAGCCCGAGCGGACAGCGCTACAATCAGCCCCAGCATTTT | TRBV7-2 | - | TRBJ1-5 | -
CASSLGQGIKGEKLFF | TGCGCCAGCAGCCTAGGACAGGGAATCAAGGGAGAAAAACTGTTTTTT | TRBV5-1 | TRBD1 | TRBJ1-4 | few
CSARQASSYNEQFF | TGCAGTGCTAGACAAGCGAGCTCCTACAATGAGCAGTTCTTC | TRBV20-1 | - | TRBJ2-1 | few
CASSPRVANEQFF | TGCGCCAGCAGCCCGAGGGTAGCAAATGAGCAGTTCTTC | TRBV5-1 | - | TRBJ2-1 | -
CASSQQWENTEAFF | TGTGCCAGCAGCCAACAGTGGGAGAACACTGAAGCTTTCTTT | TRBV7-2 | - | TRBJ1-1 | -
CASSLTGDSSGANVLTF | TGCGCCAGCAGCTTAACAGGGGACAGCTCTGGGGCCAACGTCCTGACTTTC | TRBV5-1 | TRBD1 | TRBJ2-6 | few
CASSSSPTGGGYTF | TGTGCCAGCAGCTCGTCACCCACAGGGGGTGGCTACACCTTC | TRBV7-9 | TRBD1 | TRBJ1-2 | few
CASRDGGFGSGNTIYF | TGTGCCAGCAGAGACGGGGGCTTCGGCTCTGGAAACACCATATATTTT | TRBV7-6 | - | TRBJ1-3 | -
CATSRGTGQETQYF | TGTGCCACCAGCCGAGGGACAGGCCAAGAGACCCAGTACTTC | TRBV15 | TRBD1 | TRBJ2-5 | once
CASGQDLRGDSYEQYF | TGCGCCAGCGGCCAAGATCTTAGGGGGGACTCCTACGAGCAGTACTTC | TRBV4-3 | - | TRBJ2-7 | -
CASSWGLAVGETQYF | TGTGCCAGCAGCTGGGGACTAGCGGTCGGGGAGACCCAGTACTTC | TRBV28 | TRBD2 | TRBJ2-5 | -
CSARGRTWTNTEAFF | TGCAGTGCTAGAGGACGGACATGGACGAACACTGAAGCTTTCTTT | TRBV20-1 | - | TRBJ1-1 | -
CASSFSRRDRELNTIYF | TGCGCCAGCAGTTTTTCGCGTCGGGACAGGGAATTGAACACCATATATTTT | TRBV4-1 | TRBD1 | TRBJ1-3 | -
CASRKGAVWEKLFF | TGTGCCAGCAGGAAGGGAGCAGTCTGGGAAAAACTGTTTTTT | TRBV12-3/TRBV12-4 | - | TRBJ1-4 | -
CASSYPENNDEQYF | TGTGCCAGCAGTTACCCCGAAAACAACGACGAGCAGTACTTC | TRBV6-6 | - | TRBJ2-7 | few
CASSQLAVSYNEQFF | TGTGCCAGCAGCCAATTAGCAGTCTCCTACAATGAGCAGTTCTTC | TRBV3-1 | - | TRBJ2-1 | few
CAGSEVPGRETQYF | TGTGCCGGCAGTGAAGTCCCAGGGAGAGAGACCCAGTACTTC | TRBV2 | - | TRBJ2-5 | -
CASSYQALGDRGDEKLFF | TGTGCCAGCAGTTACCAAGCCCTAGGCGACAGGGGTGACGAAAAACTGTTTTTT | TRBV6-5 | TRBD1 | TRBJ1-4 | -
CASSFSGTGLYEQYF | TGTGCCAGCAGTTTTTCCGGGACAGGGCTATACGAGCAGTACTTC | TRBV27 | TRBD1 | TRBJ2-7 | -
CASSQDVGQGSYEQYF | TGCGCCAGCAGCCAAGATGTGGGACAGGGGAGTTACGAGCAGTACTTC | TRBV4-3 | TRBD1 | TRBJ2-7 | -
CASGFGRHTEAFF | TGTGCTAGTGGTTTCGGCAGGCACACTGAAGCTTTCTTT | TRBV12-5 | - | TRBJ1-1 | -
CASSYAPGSSYNEQFF | TGTGCCAGCAGTTACGCCCCCGGGAGCTCCTACAATGAGCAGTTCTTC | TRBV6-5 | - | TRBJ2-1 | -
CASSPPTSTNEKLLF | TGTGCCAGCAGCCCCCCGACATCCACTAATGAAAAACTGTTATTT | TRBV7-9 | - | TRBJ1-4 | -
CASSTDWGQETQYF | TGTGCCAGCAGTACCGACTGGGGGCAAGAGACCCAGTACTTC | TRBV28 | - | TRBJ2-5 | few
CSASKPKTFQETQYF | TGCAGTGCTAGCAAGCCGAAGACTTTCCAAGAGACCCAGTACTTC | TRBV20-1 | - | TRBJ2-5 | -
CAISESSAGAGETQYF | TGTGCCATCAGTGAGTCCAGCGCGGGAGCAGGGGAGACCCAGTACTTC | TRBV10-3 | TRBD2 | TRBJ2-5 | -
CASSPDRGASYEQYF | TGTGCCAGCAGCCCTGACAGGGGAGCCTCCTACGAGCAGTACTTC | TRBV7-8 | TRBD1 | TRBJ2-7 | -
CASSPDTYVYNEQFF | TGTGCCAGCAGCCCAGACACGTACGTGTACAATGAGCAGTTCTTC | TRBV7-2 | - | TRBJ2-1 | few
CASSSRTSEGDIQYF | TGTGCCAGCAGTTCCCGGACTAGCGAGGGGGACATTCAGTACTTC | TRBV28 | TRBD2 | TRBJ2-4 | few
CASGRGTSNIEQFF | TGTGCCAGCGGACGTGGGACTAGTAATATCGAGCAGTTCTTC | TRBV27 | TRBD2 | TRBJ2-1 | many
CATSPGLAYNEQFF | TGCGCCACGTCGCCGGGACTAGCGTACAATGAGCAGTTCTTC | TRBV4-1 | TRBD2 | TRBJ2-1 | -
CASSSRDREFTEAFF | TGTGCCAGCAGTTCCCGGGACAGGGAGTTTACTGAAGCTTTCTTT | TRBV12-3/TRBV12-4 | TRBD1 | TRBJ1-1 | -
CSARLTGAYEQYF | TGCAGTGCTAGACTAACGGGAGCCTACGAGCAGTACTTC | TRBV20-1 | - | TRBJ2-7 | -
CASSQVAGDGYTF | TGTGCCAGCAGCCAAGTGGCAGGGGACGGCTACACCTTC | TRBV3-1 | - | TRBJ1-2 | once
CASSPDYRAEGGELFF | TGTGCCAGCAGCCCGGATTACAGGGCCGAGGGCGGGGAGCTGTTTTTT | TRBV5-5 | - | TRBJ2-2 | few
CSASGGKQPQHF | TGCAGTGCTAGCGGGGGGAAACAGCCCCAGCATTTT | TRBV20-1 | - | TRBJ1-5 | -
CASSAPLTSPERELFF | TGTGCCAGCAGCGCCCCCTTGACTAGTCCCGAGAGGGAGCTGTTTTTT | TRBV7-9 | - | TRBJ2-2 | -
CASSFRDYGYTF | TGTGCCAGCAGTTTCCGAGACTATGGCTACACCTTC | TRBV12-3/TRBV12-4 | - | TRBJ1-2 | few
CSAEGFAGGPNTGELFF | TGCAGCGCCGAAGGGTTTGCGGGGGGCCCGAACACCGGGGAGCTGTTTTTT | TRBV29-1 | TRBD2 | TRBJ2-2 | -
CASSLDEGTYGYTF | TGTGCCAGCAGCTTAGATGAAGGAACTTATGGCTACACCTTC | TRBV11-2 | - | TRBJ1-2 | few
CASSQDETNYGYTF | TGCGCCAGCAGCCAAGATGAGACTAACTATGGCTACACCTTC | TRBV4-1 | - | TRBJ1-2 | few
CASRTDSSTEAFF | TGTGCCAGCAGGACAGATTCGAGCACTGAAGCTTTCTTT | TRBV28 | - | TRBJ1-1 | many
CSAVIAGGPLEQFF | TGCAGTGCTGTGATAGCGGGAGGGCCCCTTGAGCAGTTCTTC | TRBV20-1 | TRBD2 | TRBJ2-1 | few
CASLSRQWVAFF | TGTGCCAGCCTATCCCGACAGTGGGTAGCTTTCTTT | TRBV6-2/TRBV6-3 | - | TRBJ1-1 | -
CASSLGLAGGLSYNEQFF | TGTGCCAGCAGTTTGGGACTAGCGGGGGGGCTCTCCTACAATGAGCAGTTCTTC | TRBV27 | TRBD2 | TRBJ2-1 | few
CASSPIQYQETQYF | TGTGCCAGCAGCCCAATACAATACCAAGAGACCCAGTACTTC | TRBV7-8 | - | TRBJ2-5 | few